The 13 T cell receptor beta chains presented below share a single source sample, sequenced in a study of T cell responses to AZD1222 COVID-19 vaccine. Profiled with immunoSEQ multiplex PCR; TCRdb holds only in-frame clones, not every one. This table has roughly 120,000 clones, just under 95% appearing once. This specimen was peripheral blood, taken on day 0 of AZD1222 vaccination. These receptors all stem from an adult in good health.

In this sample, this clone turned up a few times. V usage is TRBV12-3 or TRBV12-4 and J usage is TRBJ1-4, with D uncertain. V lost 6 bases and J lost 10, with 12 bases in between. This CDR3 is 12 amino acids long. The CDR3 DNA is TGTGCCAGCAGAGGGTCCGAGAGAAAACTGTTTTTT. Translated: CASRGSERKLFF.

The chain combines TRBV5-1 with TRBJ2-7, with a weak D call TRBD2 (5 bases). The CDR3 has 15 amino acids. V dropped 1 base and J dropped 3 bases, with 14 bases sitting between them. Germline V gives CDR1 SGHRS, CDR2 YFSETQ. Here the CDR3 reads CASSLRGSVGYEQYF. The CDR3, as DNA: TGCGCCAGCAGCTTGAGAGGGAGTGTGGGCTACGAGCAGTACTTC.

The V call is TRBV2, the J call TRBJ1-3, with D uncertain. Trimming took off 8 bases at V and 0 bases at J, with 5 bases between the two ends. This CDR3 spans 12 amino acids. In germline, CDR1 is SNHLY, CDR2 FYNNEI. The CDR3 spells CASLASGNTIYF. The CDR3 DNA reads as TGTGCCAGCCTAGCCTCTGGAAACACCATATATTTT.

This rearrangement joins TRBV19 to TRBJ2-7; 7 bases map to TRBD1. Germline-derived CDR1 and CDR2 are LNHDA and SQIVND (reference sequence). V lost 6 bases to trimming and J lost 3 bases; unmatched junction nucleotides: 8. This CDR3 has 14 residues. CDR3 sequence (DNA): TGTGCCAGTAGGAACCAGGGGGTCGACTACGAGCAGTACTTC. Translated, it gives CASRNQGVDYEQYF.

The CDR3 protein is CASSHTVVWQGNQPQHF. The CDR3, as DNA: TGCGCCAGCAGCCATACCGTGGTTTGGCAAGGCAATCAGCCCCAGCATTTT. The chain uses TRBV4-1 and TRBJ1-5; D not resolved. CDR3 length equals 17 residues. The germline CDR1 and CDR2 sequences are MGHRA and YSYEKL. V shed 3 bases and J shed 2 bases, with 17 bases lying between them.

This chain connects TRBV10-3 to TRBJ1-3; 8 bases align to TRBD1. The CDR3 has 14 amino acids. Germline CDR1 and CDR2: ENHRY and SYGVKD. With 10 bases clipped from V and 3 bases from J, the junction kept 8 bases outside the gene matches. CDR3 coding DNA: TGTGCCAGCGACAGGGGATCAGGTGGAAACACCATATATTTT. It encodes CASDRGSGGNTIYF.

This chain connects TRBV5-1 to TRBJ1-2; a weak D match, TRBD1 (5 bases). This CDR3 has 15 residues. The V end lost 2 bases, the J end lost 0 bases, and 11 bases lay between the germline ends. In germline, CDR1 is SGHRS, CDR2 YFSETQ. CDR3 sequence: CASSFGTVANYGYTF. CDR3 DNA: TGCGCCAGCAGCTTCGGGACGGTAGCTAACTATGGCTACACCTTC.

The chain couples TRBV27 to TRBJ1-1; D is possibly TRBD1 (5 bases). The V end lost 3 bases, the J end lost 1 base, and 6 bases lay between the germline ends. The CDR3 is 13 amino acids. Germline V gene sequence: CDR1 MNHEY, CDR2 SMNVEV (reference sequence). In DNA, the CDR3 is TGTGCCAGCAGTTTTGACAGGAACACTGAAGCTTTCTTT. This sequence encodes CASSFDRNTEAFF.

About this clone itself: Since no conserved phenylalanine or tryptophan closes the CDR3, a read error is the likely cause. The DNA is omitted, as the CDR3 cannot be located on it reliably, and the CDR3 follows TCRdb's listing. This chain links TRBV6-5 with TRBJ2-3; the table calls TRBD2, which could not be checked here. Germline CDR1 is MNHEY and CDR2 is SVGAGI. The CDR3 extends over 10 residues, inclusive of both ends. The CDR3 sequence: CASSYLTRVC.

This sequence joins TRBV27 and TRBJ2-1; 9 bases are shared with TRBD1. The CDR3 is 15 residues long. In germline, CDR1 is MNHEY, CDR2 SMNVEV (reference sequence). J lost 4 bases, V lost 3 bases, and 4 bases had no gene match. The CDR3 loop reads CASSFRDRVYNEQFF. The CDR3 DNA reads TGTGCCAGCAGTTTCAGGGACAGGGTGTACAATGAGCAGTTCTTC.

The chain uses TRBV5-1 and TRBJ1-3; D ambiguous. V lost 0 bases and J lost 2, with 9 bases in between. CDR1 is SGHRS and CDR2 is YFSETQ in the germline V gene. The length of the CDR3 is 15 residues. The DNA for the CDR3 is TGCGCCAGCAGCTTGGAGGGTGCGACTGGAAACACCATATATTTT. Protein product: CASSLEGATGNTIYF.

J is TRBJ2-2 and V is TRBV24-1, with no clear D. V shed 12 bases and J shed 6 bases, with 7 bases lying between them. Germline loops: CDR1 KGHDR, CDR2 SFDVKD. The CDR3 consists of 10 residues. CDR3 residues: CAPISGELFF. CDR3 in DNA: TGTGCCCCTATCTCCGGGGAGCTGTTTTTT.

J is TRBJ2-6 and V is TRBV6-2 or TRBV6-3; 11 nucleotides align to TRBD1. Germline CDR1 reads MNHEY; CDR2 reads SVGEGT. The CDR3 is 19 amino acids. V lost 4 bases, J lost 3 bases, and 11 bases stayed unmatched. For the CDR3, the DNA is TGTGCCAGCAGTTTCGGACAGGGGGCCTCTCTCTTTGGGGCCAACGTCCTGACTTTC. This encodes CASSFGQGASLFGANVLTF.